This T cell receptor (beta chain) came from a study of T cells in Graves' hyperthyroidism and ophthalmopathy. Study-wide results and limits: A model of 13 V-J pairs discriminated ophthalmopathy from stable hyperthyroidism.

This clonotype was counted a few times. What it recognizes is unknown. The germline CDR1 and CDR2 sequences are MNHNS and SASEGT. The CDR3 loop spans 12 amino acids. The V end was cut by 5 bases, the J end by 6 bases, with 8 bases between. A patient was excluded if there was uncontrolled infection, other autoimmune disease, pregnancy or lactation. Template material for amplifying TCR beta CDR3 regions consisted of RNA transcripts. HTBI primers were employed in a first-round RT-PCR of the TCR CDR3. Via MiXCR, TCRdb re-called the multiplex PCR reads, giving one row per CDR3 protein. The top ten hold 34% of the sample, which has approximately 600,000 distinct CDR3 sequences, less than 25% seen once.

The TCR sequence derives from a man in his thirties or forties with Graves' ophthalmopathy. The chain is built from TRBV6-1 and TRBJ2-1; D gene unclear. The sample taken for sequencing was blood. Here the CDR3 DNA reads TGTGCCAGCAGTCGCGTCCCCAATGAGCAGTTCTTC. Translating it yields CASSRVPNEQFF.